The next 27 T cell receptor beta chains were all read from a single sample in a study of cytomegalovirus exposure and HLA in healthy donors. Both 60 Vbeta primers and 13 Jbeta primers went into the PCR. Some clones are missing from TCRdb's copy, which holds only in-frame ones; the method was immunoSEQ multiplex PCR. The sample yields roughly 110,000 clones, over 65% seen once. Sequencing was done on a sample of PBMCs. Source of these receptors: a woman aged 25-40 years in good health and CMV-seronegative.

The CDR3 loop reads CASRWGQVADTQYF. CDR3 DNA sequence: TGTGCCAGCAGGTGGGGACAGGTCGCAGATACGCAGTATTTT. The chain employs TRBV27 and TRBJ2-3, with 8 bases identical to TRBD1. The CDR3 consists of 14 residues. CDR1 and CDR2 (germline): MNHEY, SMNVEV (reference sequence). Germline trimming cut 6 bases from V and 4 bases from J; bases unmatched to any gene: 6.

This chain's CDR3 is CAISGGGEKLFF. The CDR3 DNA is TGTGCCATCAGCGGGGGGGGTGAAAAACTGTTTTTT. The chain employs TRBV10-3 and TRBJ1-4; a weak D match, TRBD1 (5 bases). The V end lost 6 bases, the J end lost 7 bases, and 9 bases lay between the germline ends. CDR3 size: 12 residues. The V gene's germline CDR1 is ENHRY and CDR2 SYGVKD.

The chain couples TRBV30 to TRBJ1-2; no definite D call. The germline gives CDR1 GTSNPN, CDR2 SVGIG (reference sequence). The CDR3 sequence is 13 residues long. Trimming pared 5 bases from V and 4 bases from J, leaving 14 bases between. The CDR3 reads CAWETSSPYGYTF. CDR3 coding DNA: TGTGCCTGGGAGACAAGCTCCCCCTATGGCTACACCTTC.

This clone was observed a handful of times. The rearrangement links TRBV30 to TRBJ2-5, with a tentative D call TRBD2 (6 bases). The V end lost 2 bases, the J end lost 14 bases, and 21 bases lay between the germline ends. The CDR3 has 13 amino acids. Germline-derived CDR1 and CDR2 are GTSNPN and SVGIG (reference sequence). The CDR3 nucleotides are TGTGCCTGGAGTCCCACCCGAGCGGCTAGCGTTTACTTC. Translated: CAWSPTRAASVYF. Based on the CDR3 plus reference TRBV30 and TRBJ2-5, the full variable domain is SQTIHQWPATLVQPVGSPLSLECTVEGTSNPNLYWYRQAAGRGLQLLFYSVGIGQISSEVPQNLSASRPQDRQFILSSKKLLLSDSGFYLCAWSPTRAASVYFGPGTRLLVL.

This CDR3 reads CASSRRAAEAYEQYF. The CDR3 DNA is TGTGCCAGCAGCCGCCGGGCAGCGGAGGCCTACGAGCAGTACTTC. This sequence joins TRBV4-2 and TRBJ2-7; weak D call: TRBD2 (5 bases). Germline assignment: CDR1 LGHNA and CDR2 YNFKEQ. V lost 4 bases and J 2 bases, leaving 15 bases between the germline ends. CDR3 length equals 15 residues.

This chain joins TRBV7-2 and TRBJ1-1, with D uncertain. The length of the CDR3 is 14 residues. Germline assignment: CDR1 SGHTA and CDR2 FQGNSA. Trimming took 1 base from V and 7 from J, leaving 13 bases between them. The CDR3 coding sequence is TGTGCCAGCAGCTTAGAATCCCGAGGGTTTGAAGCTTTCTTT. The encoded protein is CASSLESRGFEAFF.

This sequence joins TRBV6-1 and TRBJ2-5; D is possibly TRBD2 (6 bases). Trimming removed 8 bases from V and 1 base from J, with 11 bases in between. From germline, CDR1 is MNHNS and CDR2 SASEGT. CDR3 length: 13 residues. CDR3 DNA: TGTGCCAGCCGGCGGGGACTCCAAGAGACCCAGTACTTC. As protein: CASRRGLQETQYF.

The chain combines TRBV2 with TRBJ1-1; a weak D match, TRBD1 (5 bases). Trimming took 2 bases from V and 5 from J, leaving 6 bases between them. The CDR3 consists of 12 residues. The germline V gene encodes CDR1 SNHLY and CDR2 FYNNEI. The CDR3 spells CASSERGTEAFF. The CDR3, as DNA: TGTGCCAGCAGTGAAAGGGGAACTGAAGCTTTCTTT.

V and J are TRBV30 and TRBJ2-1; D is possibly TRBD1 (5 bases). Germline V gene lookup returns CDR1 GTSNPN and CDR2 SVGIG (reference sequence). Deletions cut 1 base from V and 3 bases from J, with 13 bases between. This CDR3 has 15 residues. CDR3 protein: CAWSGVRANYNEQFF. The CDR3 bases are TGTGCCTGGAGTGGTGTCAGGGCGAACTACAATGAGCAGTTCTTC.

The V call is TRBV12-5, the J call TRBJ2-2; D perhaps matches TRBD1 (5 bases). The germline V and J ends were trimmed by 6 bases and 0 bases, with 11 bases remaining between them. The CDR3 covers 15 residues. Germline V gene data show CDR1 as LGHNT and CDR2 as FRNRAP. This chain's CDR3 is CASGPLRANTGELFF. Here the CDR3 DNA reads TGTGCTAGTGGGCCTCTCAGGGCGAACACCGGGGAGCTGTTTTTT.

The chain couples TRBV9 to TRBJ2-7; 10 bases map to TRBD1. Germline V lookup: CDR1 SGDLS, CDR2 YYNGEE. V gave up 5 bases and J gave up 3 bases; unmatched junction bases: 8. This CDR3 is built from 15 residues. The CDR3 DNA reads as TGTGCCAGCAGTTTTGAGGGGACAGGGGTCTACGAGCAGTACTTC. Its translation: CASSFEGTGVYEQYF.

The chain carries TRBV10-3 and TRBJ2-3; TRBD2 aligns across 7 bases. Germline assignment: CDR1 ENHRY and CDR2 SYGVKD. V was clipped by 6 bases and J by 6 bases; unmatched bases: 3. The CDR3 spans 12 residues. The CDR3 DNA is TGTGCCATCAGCTCTAGCGGCGATACGCAGTATTTT. Translated, it gives CAISSSGDTQYF.

CDR3 loop: CSVGLGGRSGNTIYF. The CDR3, as DNA: TGCAGCGTTGGATTAGGGGGCCGCTCTGGAAACACCATATATTTT. The chain has TRBV29-1 and TRBJ1-3; 7 nucleotides line up with TRBD1. V shed 4 bases, J shed 0 bases, and the junction held 6 bases outside the gene matches. This CDR3 has 15 residues. Looked up from germline, CDR1 is SQVTM and CDR2 is ANQGSEA.

In DNA, the CDR3 is TGTGCCAGCAGCGTGGGGGGGACGGTCGGGGAGCTGTTTTTT. Protein sequence: CASSVGGTVGELFF. The V gene is TRBV7-2, the J gene TRBJ2-2; TRBD2 matches 7 bases. After removal of 5 bases from V and 7 bases from J, the junction contained 7 bases not matched to a gene. Looked up from germline, CDR1 is SGHTA and CDR2 is FQGNSA. This CDR3 is built from 14 residues.

V is TRBV28 and J is TRBJ1-2, with TRBD1 identical over 7 bases. With V trimmed by 8 bases and J by 3 bases, 3 bases remained unmatched. The CDR3 extends over 12 amino acids. Germline lookup yields CDR1 MDHEN and CDR2 SYDVKM. The CDR3 DNA is TGTGCCAGCGGACAGGCGCACTATGGCTACACCTTC. This translates into CASGQAHYGYTF.

In this sample, this clone turned up a few times. The chain uses TRBV6-5 and TRBJ1-2; D not certain. V lost 5 bases, J lost 7 bases, and 8 bases lay in between. CDR1 and CDR2 (germline): MNHEY, SVGAGI. This CDR3 spans 11 amino acids. The CDR3 region has the DNA TGTGCCAGCAGTCCGGGTTTTGGCTACACCTTC. It is translated as CASSPGFGYTF.

This chain connects TRBV7-6 to TRBJ1-1, with 9 bases aligning to TRBD1. CDR1 and CDR2 (germline): SGHVS, FNYEAQ. The J segment lost 4 bases and the V segment lost 6 bases, leaving 9 bases of the junction unmatched. The CDR3 has 15 residues. DNA of the CDR3: TGTGCCAGCAGAGCCGGGACAGGGTTATTCACTGAAGCTTTCTTT. The encoded protein is CASRAGTGLFTEAFF.

This clone has just a few counts. J is TRBJ2-7 and V is TRBV10-3, with TRBD2 matching over 12 bases. V lost 3 bases to trimming and J lost 6 bases; unmatched junction nucleotides: 3. The CDR3 has 14 amino acids. Germline values: CDR1 ENHRY, CDR2 SYGVKD. The CDR3 is CAISDELAGGEQYF. The CDR3, as DNA: TGTGCCATCAGTGATGAACTAGCGGGAGGCGAGCAGTACTTC.

J is TRBJ2-2 and V is TRBV4-3; TRBD1 is a possible D gene (5 bases). Trimming pared 2 bases from V and 2 bases from J, leaving 12 bases between. Germline assignment: CDR1 LGHNA and CDR2 YSLEER. CDR3 length: 16 amino acids. The DNA for the CDR3 is TGCGCCAGCAGCCAAAACCCAGGGCCTAACACCGGGGAGCTGTTTTTT. As protein: CASSQNPGPNTGELFF.

This sequence joins TRBV18 and TRBJ1-5; 7 bases fit TRBD1. Unmatched junction bases numbered 3, after V lost 4 bases and J lost 0 bases. Germline CDR1 and CDR2: KGHSH and LQKENI. The length of the CDR3 is 15 residues. The CDR3 DNA sequence: TGTGCCAGCTCACAGGGGGCGGTTAGCAATCAGCCCCAGCATTTT. This sequence encodes CASSQGAVSNQPQHF.

J is TRBJ2-1 and V is TRBV27; no reliable D call. Deletions cut 8 bases from V and 2 bases from J, with 10 bases between. Germline CDR1 MNHEY, CDR2 SMNVEV (reference sequence). The CDR3 is 13 residues long. The CDR3 is CASPPGTYNEQFF. CDR3 in DNA: TGTGCCAGCCCGCCAGGTACCTACAATGAGCAGTTCTTC.

The rearrangement links TRBV29-1 to TRBJ2-2, with 9 bases fitting TRBD2. Germline V gives CDR1 SQVTM, CDR2 ANQGSEA. Unmatched junction bases numbered 14, after V lost 7 bases and J lost 5 bases. This CDR3 contains 16 residues. CDR3 region: CSARPGREGQTGELFF. The CDR3 DNA sequence: TGCAGCGCTAGGCCCGGGCGGGAGGGCCAGACCGGGGAGCTGTTTTTT.

The chain uses TRBV5-1 and TRBJ2-7; 9 bases align to TRBD1. With V trimmed by 2 bases and J by 0 bases, 3 bases remained unmatched. This CDR3 has 15 amino acids. Germline V gives CDR1 SGHRS, CDR2 YFSETQ. CDR3 loop: CASSFGTGSSYEQYF. CDR3 DNA: TGCGCCAGCAGCTTTGGGACAGGGAGCTCCTACGAGCAGTACTTC.

This sequence joins TRBV5-1 and TRBJ1-5; no clear D. Trimming removed 0 bases at V and 0 bases at J, with 7 bases between. Germline CDR1 is SGHRS and CDR2 is YFSETQ. This CDR3 is built from 15 residues. The CDR3 loop reads CASSLGDSSNQPQHF. The CDR3 nucleotides are TGCGCCAGCAGCTTGGGTGACTCTAGCAATCAGCCCCAGCATTTT.

This sequence joins TRBV30 and TRBJ2-5; 12 bases line up with TRBD2. The junction had 4 bases not matched to a gene; V was cut back by 4 bases and J by 1 base. CDR1 GTSNPN and CDR2 SVGIG come from the germline V gene (reference sequence). The CDR3 spans 15 residues. The chain's CDR3 is CAWTRLAGAQETQYF. CDR3 nucleotides: TGTGCCTGGACTAGACTAGCGGGGGCCCAAGAGACCCAGTACTTC.

Here the CDR3 DNA reads TGCGCCACCCGGGGGAGCTCCTACAATGAGCAGTTCTTC. It specifies CATRGSSYNEQFF. The V and J genes are TRBV10-2 and TRBJ2-1; possibly TRBD2 for D (6 bases). The CDR3 is made up of 13 amino acids. From germline, CDR1 is WSHSY and CDR2 SAAADI. V lost 10 bases to trimming and J lost 0 bases, with 10 bases between them.

The V and J genes are TRBV9 and TRBJ1-4; D is unresolved. Germline V gene sequence: CDR1 SGDLS, CDR2 YYNGEE. This CDR3 region has 14 residues. V lost 3 bases to trimming and J lost 0 bases, with 6 bases between them. Written as DNA, the CDR3 is TGTGCCAGCAGCGCTGTCTCAACTAATGAAAAACTGTTTTTT. Encoded protein: CASSAVSTNEKLFF. Full variable domain (rest looked up from reference TRBV9 and TRBJ1-4): DSGVTQTPKHLITATGQRVTLRCSPRSGDLSVYWYQQSLDQGLQFLIQYYNGEERAKGNILERFSAQQFPDLHSELNLSSLELGDSALYFCASSAVSTNEKLFFGSGTQLSVL.